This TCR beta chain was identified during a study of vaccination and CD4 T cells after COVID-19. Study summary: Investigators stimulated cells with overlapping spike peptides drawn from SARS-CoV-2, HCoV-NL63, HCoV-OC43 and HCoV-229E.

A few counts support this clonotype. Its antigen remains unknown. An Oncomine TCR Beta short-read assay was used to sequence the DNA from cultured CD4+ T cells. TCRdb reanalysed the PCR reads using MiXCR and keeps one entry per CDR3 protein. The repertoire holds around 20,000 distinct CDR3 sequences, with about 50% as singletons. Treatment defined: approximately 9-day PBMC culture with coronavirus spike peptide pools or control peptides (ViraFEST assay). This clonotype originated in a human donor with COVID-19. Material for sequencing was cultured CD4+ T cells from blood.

CDR3 amino acids: CSVPRPMEGYGYTF. CDR3 in DNA: TGCAGTGTCCCCCGACCGATGGAGGGCTATGGCTACACCTTC. The V call is TRBV20-1, the J call TRBJ1-2; D call uncertain. The CDR3 has 14 amino acids. Germline V gene data show CDR1 as DFQATT and CDR2 as SNEGSKA (reference sequence). The V gene lost 7 bases and the J gene lost 4 bases, with 19 bases spanning the gap.